One and the same sample provided the 21 T cell receptor beta chains below, sequenced in a study of blood T cell repertoires in COVID-19. Repertoires were generated with immunoSEQ multiplex PCR, while TCRdb's copy carries only in-frame clones and drops some. The data hold fewer than 350,000 clones, with about 86% observed a single time. Sequenced material: peripheral blood. The source is a woman aged 25-40 years with COVID-19, enrolled during active disease.

This sequence joins TRBV3-1 (or the pseudogene TRBV3-2) and TRBJ1-3; D perhaps matches TRBD1 (6 bases). The ends were cut back, 4 bases at V and 3 bases at J, with 16 bases in the middle. Germline lookup yields CDR1 LGHDT and CDR2 YNNKEL (reference sequence). This CDR3 region has 16 residues. CDR3 sequence: CASSPPKGEFGNTIYF. Here the CDR3 DNA reads TGTGCCAGCAGCCCACCAAAGGGGGAGTTTGGAAACACCATATATTTT.

This chain connects TRBV6-5 to TRBJ1-5; 7 nucleotides align to TRBD1. With 6 bases clipped from V and 2 bases from J, the junction kept 7 bases outside the gene matches. Germline assignment: CDR1 MNHEY and CDR2 SVGAGI. The CDR3 loop spans 15 amino acids. CDR3 loop: CASRIGTARNQPQHF. CDR3 nucleotides: TGTGCCAGCAGGATAGGGACAGCCCGCAATCAGCCCCAGCATTTT.

The CDR3 region is CASSWGSGKDQPQHF. In DNA form, the CDR3 reads TGTGCCAGCAGCTGGGGATCAGGGAAGGATCAGCCCCAGCATTTT. The rearrangement uses TRBV11-2 and TRBJ1-5, with a tentative D call TRBD1 (5 bases). The CDR3 extends over 15 amino acids. V shed 4 bases and J shed 5 bases, with 15 bases lying between them. Germline CDR1 and CDR2: SGHAT and FQNNGV.

This clone turned up a few times. V and J are TRBV10-1 and TRBJ1-2; TRBD1 matches 8 bases. This CDR3 region has 11 residues. CDR1 and CDR2 (germline): WNHNN, SYGVQD (reference sequence). Trimming took 6 bases from V and 8 from J; bases not matched to a gene: 2. The CDR3 sequence is CASRGQGGYTF. In nucleotides, the CDR3 is TGCGCCAGCAGAGGACAGGGAGGCTACACCTTC.

The genes are TRBV23-1 and TRBJ1-1; 8 positions match TRBD1. TRBV23-1 has ORF status, its function being uncertain. The CDR3 is made up of 17 amino acids. V was clipped by 4 bases and J by 6 bases; unmatched bases: 16. In DNA form, the CDR3 reads TGCGCCAGCAGTCTATCCCCAAACAGGGGGGATAGAGCTGAAGCTTTCTTT. This gives the protein CASSLSPNRGDRAEAFF.

On this clone: Different DNA sequences within this sample yield the same CDR3. CDR3 nucleotide sequence: TGTGCCAGCTCACCAGGCAGGGGTCATAATTCACCCCTCCACTTT. As protein: CASSPGRGHNSPLHF. The gene calls are TRBV18 and TRBJ1-6; tentative D call: TRBD1 (6 bases). CDR1 KGHSH and CDR2 LQKENI come from the germline V gene. The CDR3 has 15 amino acids. V shed 2 bases and J shed 5 bases, with 10 bases lying between them.

CDR3 nucleotides: TGTGCCAGCAGCTTCCACCTAGGTGAGACCCAGTACTTC. Protein sequence: CASSFHLGETQYF. This chain connects TRBV5-6 to TRBJ2-5; the D is unclear. Germline V gene lookup returns CDR1 SGHDT and CDR2 YYEEEE. The CDR3 runs 13 residues. With 2 bases removed from V and 5 bases from J, the gap between germline ends came to 10 bases.

The rearrangement links TRBV29-1 to TRBJ1-2; D unclear. The CDR3 sequence is 11 residues long. The V end lost 5 bases, the J end lost 8 bases, and 12 bases lay between the germline ends. Germline-derived CDR1 and CDR2 are SQVTM and ANQGSEA. The CDR3 DNA sequence: TGCAGCGTTAGCCCCGGGAGGGGCTACACCTTC. Amino acid sequence: CSVSPGRGYTF.

The chain joins TRBV30 to TRBJ1-6, with unresolved D. V shed 3 bases and J shed 3 bases, with 18 bases lying between them. Germline assignment: CDR1 GTSNPN and CDR2 SVGIG (reference sequence). The CDR3 totals 17 residues. CDR3 region: CAWSARRVSFYNSPLHF. The CDR3 bases are TGTGCCTGGAGCGCCCGCCGGGTATCCTTCTATAATTCACCCCTCCACTTT.

The genes are TRBV6-1 and TRBJ1-2; the D is unclear. Trimming stripped 3 bases from V and 2 bases from J, with 13 bases between. Germline V CDR1 and CDR2: MNHNS, SASEGT. The CDR3 covers 15 residues. The CDR3 loop reads CASSDRRQSNYGYTF. CDR3 bases: TGTGCCAGCAGTGATAGGCGGCAGTCGAACTATGGCTACACCTTC.

This sequence joins TRBV27 and TRBJ2-7; maybe TRBD1 (6 bases). Trimming removed 4 bases at V and 5 bases at J, with 15 bases between. Germline loops: CDR1 MNHEY, CDR2 SMNVEV (reference sequence). This CDR3 is built from 14 residues. CDR3 coding DNA: TGTGCCAGCAGTTCTAGACAGGCTAGTGACGAGCAGTACTTC. Translated: CASSSRQASDEQYF.

This clone appeared a few times. The V gene is TRBV11-2, the J gene TRBJ2-5; 7 bases agree with TRBD1. There are 13 residues in the CDR3. Per the germline V gene, CDR1 is SGHAT and CDR2 is FQNNGV. V shed 4 bases, J shed 5 bases, and the junction held 4 bases outside the gene matches. The CDR3 spells CASSYRGRETQYF. The CDR3, as DNA: TGTGCCAGCAGCTACAGGGGTAGGGAGACCCAGTACTTC.

The V call is TRBV27, the J call TRBJ2-7; TRBD1 agrees at 7 bases. CDR1 is MNHEY and CDR2 is SMNVEV in the germline V gene (reference sequence). The CDR3 has 14 residues. With V trimmed by 6 bases and J by 4 bases, 9 bases remained unmatched. The CDR3 here is CASRRGPGQYEQYF. The CDR3 DNA reads as TGTGCCAGCAGACGAGGGCCGGGACAGTACGAGCAGTACTTC.

V and J are TRBV13 and TRBJ2-1, with 10 positions matching TRBD2. Per the germline V gene, CDR1 is PRHDT and CDR2 is FYEKMQ (reference sequence). The trim removed 4 bases at V and 4 bases at J, leaving 7 bases unmatched. This CDR3 comprises 16 residues. The CDR3 DNA reads TGTGCCAGCAGCTCGTGGTCTAGCGGGGGATACAATGAGCAGTTCTTC. Encoded protein: CASSSWSSGGYNEQFF.

The V call is TRBV7-9, the J call TRBJ2-1; 10 nucleotides line up with TRBD1. The CDR3 runs 15 residues. Germline CDR1 and CDR2: SEHNR and FQNEAQ (reference sequence). After removal of 3 bases from V and 8 bases from J, the junction contained 7 bases not matched to a gene. CDR3 residues: CASSFRDRGLDEQFF. For the CDR3, the DNA is TGTGCCAGCAGCTTCCGGGACAGGGGTCTCGATGAGCAGTTCTTC.

The chain uses TRBV5-1 and TRBJ2-3; 8 bases line up with TRBD2. Germline V CDR1 and CDR2: SGHRS, YFSETQ. J lost 6 bases, V lost 7 bases, and 10 bases had no gene match. CDR3 size: 14 residues. The CDR3 nucleotides are TGCGCCAGCGGACCCGGGACTAGTTTGGATACGCAGTATTTT. It specifies CASGPGTSLDTQYF. The variable domain in full, with the rest retrieved from reference TRBV5-1 and TRBJ2-3, is KAGVTQTPRYLIKTRGQQVTLSCSPISGHRSVSWYQQTPGQGLQFLFEYFSETQRNKGNFPGRFSGRQFSNSRSEMNVSTLELGDSALYLCASGPGTSLDTQYFGPGTRLTVL.

The rearrangement links TRBV4-1 to TRBJ2-3; D unclear. CDR1 and CDR2 from the germline V gene are MGHRA and YSYEKL. The CDR3 consists of 13 residues. V lost 2 bases and J 4 bases, leaving 7 bases between the germline ends. CDR3 protein: CASSQLLADTQYF. In DNA form, the CDR3 reads TGCGCCAGCAGCCAATTGTTAGCAGATACGCAGTATTTT.

This rearrangement joins TRBV14 to TRBJ2-1; the match to TRBD2 covers 8 bases. V lost 6 bases and J lost 7; bases outside the gene matches: 14. This CDR3 is built from 16 residues. From germline, CDR1 is SGHDN and CDR2 FVKESK. The chain's CDR3 is CASSRIVGGARNEQFF. Here the CDR3 DNA reads TGTGCCAGCAGTCGGATCGTCGGGGGGGCGAGGAATGAGCAGTTCTTC.

The rearrangement uses TRBV5-1 and TRBJ1-2, with D perhaps matching TRBD1 (5 bases). The germline V and J ends were trimmed by 6 bases and 2 bases, with 14 bases remaining between them. The CDR3 is 14 residues long. CDR1 and CDR2 from the germline V gene are SGHRS and YFSETQ. Here the CDR3 reads CASTPDGGNYGYTF. In nucleotides, the CDR3 is TGCGCCAGCACCCCGGATGGGGGGAACTATGGCTACACCTTC.

CDR3 amino acids: CASSRTSGGPTYEQYF. The CDR3 DNA reads as TGTGCCAGCAGCAGGACTAGCGGGGGGCCTACCTACGAGCAGTACTTC. This chain connects TRBV7-9 to TRBJ2-7; 14 bases align to TRBD2. J was trimmed by 2 bases and V by 5 bases; bases with no gene match: 5. The CDR3 totals 16 residues. CDR1 and CDR2 (germline): SEHNR, FQNEAQ (reference sequence). Full variable domain (missing parts from reference TRBV7-9 and TRBJ2-7): DTGVSQNPRHKITKRGQNVTFRCDPISEHNRLYWYRQTLGQGPEFLTYFQNEAQLEKSRLLSDRFSAERPKGSFSTLEIQRTEQGDSAMYLCASSRTSGGPTYEQYFGPGTRLTVT.

This clone occurred once. The gene calls are TRBV5-6 and TRBJ2-7; TRBD1 matches at 9 bases. The CDR3 runs to 15 residues. CDR1 is SGHDT, CDR2 YYEEEE, per germline. Trimming removed 4 bases from V and 3 bases from J; junction bases left unmatched: 8. CDR3 sequence reads: CASSPTGTGFYEQYF. The CDR3 DNA follows: TGTGCCAGCAGCCCAACCGGGACAGGGTTCTACGAGCAGTACTTC. Complete variable domain (other parts from reference TRBV5-6 and TRBJ2-7): DAGVTQSPTHLIKTRGQQVTLRCSPKSGHDTVSWYQQALGQGPQFIFQYYEEEERQRGNFPDRFSGHQFPNYSSELNVNALLLGDSALYLCASSPTGTGFYEQYFGPGTRLTVT.